Below are 22 T cell receptor beta chains sequenced from a single sample in a study of T cell changes during pregnancy in multiple sclerosis. Profiling relied on immunoSEQ multiplex PCR, and the TCRdb table lists in-frame clones only, not all of them. The sample shows 20,000 to 25,000 clones, around four fifths of them seen only once. Sequenced here: CD8+ T cells from peripheral blood mononuclear cells, sampled in the first trimester of pregnancy. The receptors come from a female donor in good health, enrolled as a control in a pregnancy study.

This chain connects TRBV19 to TRBJ2-1; 8 bases line up with TRBD2. V lost 5 bases, J lost 8 bases, and 17 bases stayed unmatched. Germline values: CDR1 LNHDA, CDR2 SQIVND (reference sequence). CDR3 length equals 17 residues. The CDR3 DNA reads TGTGCCAGTAGTTCGCCCCGGGGGGGGATGCTGCTAGATGAGCAGTTCTTC. It codes for CASSSPRGGMLLDEQFF.

The J gene is TRBJ2-1, the V gene TRBV9; the D gene is possibly TRBD2 (5 bases). The CDR3 is 13 residues long. Deletions cut 3 bases from V and 4 bases from J, with 8 bases between. Germline loops: CDR1 SGDLS, CDR2 YYNGEE. The CDR3 coding sequence is TGTGCCAGCAGCGGAAGCGGATACAATGAGCAGTTCTTC. Encoded protein: CASSGSGYNEQFF. Full variable domain (remainder filled in from reference TRBV9 and TRBJ2-1): DSGVTQTPKHLITATGQRVTLRCSPRSGDLSVYWYQQSLDQGLQFLIQYYNGEERAKGNILERFSAQQFPDLHSELNLSSLELGDSALYFCASSGSGYNEQFFGPGTRLTVL.

The rearrangement joins TRBV7-9 to TRBJ2-5; tentative D call: TRBD1 (6 bases). The CDR3 consists of 16 residues. The V end lost 5 bases, the J end lost 2 bases, and 18 bases lay between the germline ends. Germline loops: CDR1 SEHNR, CDR2 FQNEAQ (reference sequence). The CDR3 spells CASSTRALGQQETQYF. As DNA, the CDR3 is TGTGCCAGCAGCACCCGAGCCTTAGGACAGCAAGAGACCCAGTACTTC.

The rearrangement links TRBV29-1 to TRBJ1-1, with a possible D match to TRBD1 (6 bases). V lost 0 bases and J lost 1, with 15 bases in between. Looked up from germline, CDR1 is SQVTM and CDR2 is ANQGSEA. The CDR3 covers 16 residues. CDR3 DNA: TGCAGCGTTGAAGAGCACCCGGGACATAAGAACACTGAAGCTTTCTTT. It codes for CSVEEHPGHKNTEAFF.

The chain has TRBV28 and TRBJ2-5; 7 positions agree with TRBD2. Germline loops: CDR1 MDHEN, CDR2 SYDVKM. V was clipped by 3 bases and J by 5 bases; unmatched bases: 9. The length of the CDR3 is 15 residues. The chain's CDR3 is CASSFLAAQRETQYF. In DNA form, the CDR3 reads TGTGCCAGCAGTTTCCTAGCGGCACAACGGGAGACCCAGTACTTC.

CDR3 DNA: TGTGCCCCTAAAGGACAGGGAAGCTCCTATAATTCACCCCTCCACTTT. Translation: CAPKGQGSSYNSPLHF. The V and J genes are TRBV19 and TRBJ1-6; TRBD1 aligns across 8 bases. The junction had 9 bases not matched to a gene; V was cut back by 11 bases and J by 0 bases. Germline lookup yields CDR1 LNHDA and CDR2 SQIVND (reference sequence). The CDR3 runs 16 residues.

This chain connects TRBV9 to TRBJ2-7; TRBD1 might be the D (5 bases). Germline-derived CDR1 and CDR2 are SGDLS and YYNGEE. V dropped 4 bases and J dropped 5 bases, with 16 bases sitting between them. CDR3 length: 14 residues. The CDR3 spells CASSFRLGADEQYF. The DNA of the CDR3 is TGTGCCAGCAGCTTTCGCCTTGGGGCGGACGAGCAGTACTTC.

The genes are TRBV30 and TRBJ2-3; D possibly corresponds to TRBD2 (6 bases). V shed 5 bases and J shed 0 bases, with 9 bases lying between them. The CDR3 totals 13 residues. Germline V CDR1 and CDR2: GTSNPN, SVGIG (reference sequence). The CDR3 protein is CAWSSGSTDTQYF. DNA of the CDR3: TGTGCCTGGTCCAGCGGGAGCACAGATACGCAGTATTTT.

This rearrangement joins TRBV5-4 to TRBJ2-7; 7 bases map to TRBD2. Germline CDR1 reads SGHNT; CDR2 reads YYREEE (reference sequence). The CDR3 length is 17 residues. V was clipped by 4 bases and J by 4 bases; unmatched bases: 17. The CDR3 reads CASSPDILAGVPYEQYF. As DNA, the CDR3 is TGTGCCAGCAGCCCGGACATCTTGGCGGGGGTCCCGTACGAGCAGTACTTC.

This chain uses TRBV2 with TRBJ2-2, with 11 bases aligning to TRBD1. Germline CDR1 SNHLY, CDR2 FYNNEI. CDR3 size: 16 residues. With V trimmed by 3 bases and J by 4 bases, 4 bases remained unmatched. The CDR3, as DNA: TGTGCCAGCAGTGAGTGGGACAGGGGGTCCACCGGGGAGCTGTTTTTT. Translation gives CASSEWDRGSTGELFF. Based on the CDR3 plus reference TRBV2 and TRBJ2-2, the full variable domain is EPEVTQTPSHQVTQMGQEVILRCVPISNHLYFYWYRQILGQKVEFLVSFYNNEISEKSEIFDDQFSVERPDGSNFTLKIRSTKLEDSAMYFCASSEWDRGSTGELFFGEGSRLTVL.

The chain couples TRBV6-4 to TRBJ2-1; TRBD2 aligns across 7 bases. This CDR3 spans 14 amino acids. The ends lost 5 bases at V and 7 bases at J; junction bases unmatched: 8. Per germline, CDR1 MRHNA and CDR2 SNTAGT. The CDR3 spells CASSPGLSVNEQFF. The CDR3 bases are TGTGCCAGCAGTCCGGGACTAAGTGTAAATGAGCAGTTCTTC.

The chain links TRBV7-2 to TRBJ2-7, with 10 bases that match TRBD1. Per germline, CDR1 SGHTA and CDR2 FQGNSA. The CDR3 sequence is 16 residues long. Trimming cost V 6 bases and J 1 base; bases outside gene matches: 9. The CDR3: CASSQSGTGVSYEQYF. CDR3 sequence (DNA): TGTGCCAGCAGTCAAAGCGGGACAGGGGTTTCCTACGAGCAGTACTTC.

This clone turned up a few times. This chain links TRBV9 with TRBJ1-2, with 7 bases that match TRBD1. CDR3 size: 14 residues. V trimming: 3 bases; J trimming: 2 bases; junction bases outside the gene matches: 4. Germline CDR1 is SGDLS and CDR2 is YYNGEE. In DNA, the CDR3 is TGTGCCAGCAGCGGGACAGGCTCAAACTATGGCTACACCTTC. Amino acids: CASSGTGSNYGYTF.

The chain joins TRBV4-3 to TRBJ2-3, with 7 bases that match TRBD2. The CDR3 contains 17 residues. Losses at the gene ends were 0 bases for V and 0 bases for J; bases not matched to a gene: 6. Germline V gives CDR1 LGHNA, CDR2 YSLEER. The CDR3 sequence is CASSQETRGGSTDTQYF. The CDR3, as DNA: TGCGCCAGCAGCCAAGAAACTCGCGGGGGAAGCACAGATACGCAGTATTTT.

This chain joins TRBV11-2 and TRBJ1-4; D may be TRBD1 (6 bases). Per the germline V gene, CDR1 is SGHAT and CDR2 is FQNNGV. Between the trimmed V and J ends, which lost 4 bases and 2 bases, there was a span of 8 bases. The CDR3 is 14 residues long. The CDR3 is CASSSGATNEKLFF. The CDR3 region has the DNA TGTGCCAGCAGCTCAGGGGCGACTAATGAAAAACTGTTTTTT.

The chain is built from TRBV21-1 and TRBJ2-3; the D call TRBD2 from the table was never checked on the DNA. TRBV21-1 is a pseudogene locus. The CDR3 length is 15 residues. This CDR3 reads CASSKPSDPSDTQYF. The CDR3 nucleotides are TGTGCCAGCAGCAAACCCAGCGACCCCTCGGATACGCAGTATTTT.

The V and J genes are TRBV5-8 and TRBJ2-1; maybe TRBD2 (5 bases). The CDR3 has 14 residues. CDR1 is SGHTS, CDR2 YDEGEE, per germline. Deletions cut 0 bases from V and 5 bases from J, with 9 bases between. CDR3 coding DNA: TGTGCCAGCAGCTTGGCGGAGAGGGACAATGAGCAGTTCTTC. It is translated as CASSLAERDNEQFF.

The chain recombines TRBV6-4 with TRBJ2-2; 7 nucleotides match TRBD2. The V gene's germline CDR1 is MRHNA and CDR2 SNTAGT. J lost 7 bases, V lost 0 bases, and 5 bases had no gene match. This CDR3 has 15 residues. The DNA for the CDR3 is TGTGCCAGCAGTGACTCGGCGGGAGACGACGGGGAGCTGTTTTTT. Amino acid sequence: CASSDSAGDDGELFF.

The rearrangement joins TRBV7-2 to TRBJ1-3; TRBD1 is a possible D gene (5 bases). The V and J ends lost 5 bases and 3 bases respectively, with 14 bases between them. CDR1 SGHTA and CDR2 FQGNSA come from the germline V gene. This CDR3 region has 15 residues. Here the CDR3 reads CASSPDSGYGNTIYF. The CDR3 DNA reads TGTGCCAGCAGCCCCGACAGTGGGTATGGAAACACCATATATTTT.

In this sample, this clone turned up once. This rearrangement joins TRBV7-6 to TRBJ2-3, with D possibly TRBD2 on 6 matching bases. CDR3 length equals 15 residues. The germline gives CDR1 SGHVS, CDR2 FNYEAQ. Deletions cut 5 bases from V and 2 bases from J, with 14 bases between. CDR3 coding DNA: TGTGCCAGCAGCACTTTCGGCGGGATCACAGATACGCAGTATTTT. It translates to CASSTFGGITDTQYF.

By sample fraction, this clone is medium-sized (0.01 to 0.1%). The CDR3 here is CASRSPIGGARDRGEQFF. Written as DNA, the CDR3 is TGCGCCAGCAGGAGCCCGATAGGGGGGGCGCGGGACCGCGGTGAGCAGTTCTTC. The chain uses TRBV5-1 and TRBJ2-1; D is perhaps TRBD2 (7 bases). Per germline, CDR1 SGHRS and CDR2 YFSETQ. The CDR3 is made up of 18 amino acids. Trimming took 5 bases from V and 9 from J, leaving 30 bases between them.

This chain joins TRBV27 and TRBJ2-1; 9 bases map to TRBD2. Per germline, CDR1 MNHEY and CDR2 SMNVEV (reference sequence). There are 15 residues in the CDR3. J gave up 9 bases and V 6 bases, and 12 bases lay outside the gene matches. CDR3 sequence reads: CASRSSSGGGFEQFF. The CDR3, as DNA: TGTGCCAGCAGGTCCAGTAGCGGGGGAGGGTTTGAGCAGTTCTTC.